This TCR beta chain was documented in a study of T cell responses to AZD1222 COVID-19 vaccine. V gave up 2 bases and J gave up 0 bases, with 9 bases separating them. The germline V gene has CDR1 MDHEN and CDR2 SYDVKM. The CDR3 is made up of 15 amino acids. Produced via immunoSEQ multiplex PCR; TCRdb's table is partial and in-frame only. In the table there are about 95,000 clones, less than 90% of which are singletons. Comment on this clone: Its antigen is unidentified.

Study results and caveats: Possibly, clonal diversity was underestimated; donors were largely white British and included more females. Repertoires were collected only later (after the peak T cell response had occurred).

The material was peripheral blood, obtained on day 0 of AZD1222 vaccination. The chain is built from TRBV28 and TRBJ2-3, with D possibly being TRBD2 (6 bases). The TCR was taken from an adult in good health. CDR3 sequence reads: CASSLGRDSTDTQYF. In DNA form, the CDR3 reads TGTGCCAGCAGTTTAGGGCGGGACAGCACAGATACGCAGTATTTT. Supplemented by reference TRBV28 and TRBJ2-3, the full variable domain reads DVKVTQSSRYLVKRTGEKVFLECVQDMDHENMFWYRQDPGLGLRLIYFSYDVKMKEKGDIPEGYSVSREKKERFSLILESASTNQTSMYLCASSLGRDSTDTQYFGPGTRLTVL.